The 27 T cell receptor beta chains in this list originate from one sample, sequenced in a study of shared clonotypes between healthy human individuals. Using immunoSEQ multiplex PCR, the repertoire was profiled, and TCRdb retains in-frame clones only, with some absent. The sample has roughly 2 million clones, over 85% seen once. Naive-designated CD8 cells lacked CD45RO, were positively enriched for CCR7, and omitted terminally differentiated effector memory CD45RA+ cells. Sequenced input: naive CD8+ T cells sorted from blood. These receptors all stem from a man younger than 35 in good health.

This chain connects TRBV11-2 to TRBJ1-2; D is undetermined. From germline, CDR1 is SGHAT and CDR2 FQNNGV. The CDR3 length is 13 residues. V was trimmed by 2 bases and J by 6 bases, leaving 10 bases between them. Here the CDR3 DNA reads TGTGCCAGCAGCTTATCCATGGCCCATGGCTACACCTTC. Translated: CASSLSMAHGYTF.

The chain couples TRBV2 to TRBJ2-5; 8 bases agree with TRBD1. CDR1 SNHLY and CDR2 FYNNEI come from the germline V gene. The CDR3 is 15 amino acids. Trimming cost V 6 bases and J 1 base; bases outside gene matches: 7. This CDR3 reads CASRPGQETQETQYF. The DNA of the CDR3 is TGTGCCAGCAGGCCGGGACAGGAGACCCAAGAGACCCAGTACTTC.

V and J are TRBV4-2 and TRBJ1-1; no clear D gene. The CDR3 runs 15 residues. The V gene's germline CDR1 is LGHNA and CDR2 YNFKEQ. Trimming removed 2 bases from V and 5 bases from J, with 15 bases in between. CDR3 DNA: TGTGCCAGCAGCCAATCCGAGGGTGAGTTGACTGAAGCTTTCTTT. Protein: CASSQSEGELTEAFF.

The CDR3 DNA sequence: TGTGCAAGTCGCTCCCGGCGGGGGCAAGGCTACGAGCAGTACTTC. This codes for CASRSRRGQGYEQYF. The rearrangement links TRBV12-2 to TRBJ2-7; the tabulated D call, TRBD2, remains unverified against the DNA. TRBV12-2 has pseudogene status. This CDR3 has 15 amino acids.

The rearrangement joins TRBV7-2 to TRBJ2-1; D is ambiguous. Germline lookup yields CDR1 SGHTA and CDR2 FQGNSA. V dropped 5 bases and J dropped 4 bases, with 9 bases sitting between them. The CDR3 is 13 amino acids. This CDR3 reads CASSPRLYNEQFF. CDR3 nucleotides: TGTGCCAGCAGCCCTAGACTGTACAATGAGCAGTTCTTC.

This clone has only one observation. CDR3 residues: CASSLSLAGGYGTDTQYF. The DNA for the CDR3 is TGCGCCAGCAGCTTGAGTCTAGCGGGAGGGTACGGCACAGATACGCAGTATTTT. The chain couples TRBV5-1 to TRBJ2-3, with 12 bases that match TRBD2. This CDR3 region has 18 residues. Unmatched junction bases numbered 7, after V lost 1 base and J lost 1 base. Germline V gives CDR1 SGHRS, CDR2 YFSETQ.

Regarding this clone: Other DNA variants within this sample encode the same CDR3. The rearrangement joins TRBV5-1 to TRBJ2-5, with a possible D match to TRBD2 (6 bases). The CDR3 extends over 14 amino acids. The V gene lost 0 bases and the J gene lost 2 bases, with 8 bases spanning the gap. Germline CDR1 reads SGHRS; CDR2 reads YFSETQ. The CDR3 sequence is CASSLAGDQETQYF. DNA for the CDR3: TGCGCCAGCAGCTTGGCGGGGGATCAAGAGACCCAGTACTTC. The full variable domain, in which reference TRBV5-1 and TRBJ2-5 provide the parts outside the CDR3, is KAGVTQTPRYLIKTRGQQVTLSCSPISGHRSVSWYQQTPGQGLQFLFEYFSETQRNKGNFPGRFSGRQFSNSRSEMNVSTLELGDSALYLCASSLAGDQETQYFGPGTRLLVL.

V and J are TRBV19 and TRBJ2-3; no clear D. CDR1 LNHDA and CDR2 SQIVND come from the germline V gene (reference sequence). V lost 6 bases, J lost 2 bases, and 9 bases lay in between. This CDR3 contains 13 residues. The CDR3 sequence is CASSLGITDTQYF. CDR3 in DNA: TGTGCCAGTAGCTTGGGAATCACAGATACGCAGTATTTT. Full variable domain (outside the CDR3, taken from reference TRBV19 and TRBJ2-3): DGGITQSPKYLFRKEGQNVTLSCEQNLNHDAMYWYRQDPGQGLRLIYYSQIVNDFQKGDIAEGYSVSREKKESFPLTVTSAQKNPTAFYLCASSLGITDTQYFGPGTRLTVL.

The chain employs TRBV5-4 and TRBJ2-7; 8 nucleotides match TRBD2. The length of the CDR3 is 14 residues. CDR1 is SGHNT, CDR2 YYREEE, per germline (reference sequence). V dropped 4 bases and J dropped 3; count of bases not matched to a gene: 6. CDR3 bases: TGTGCCAGCAGCCCGTTTGCGGGGGGCTACGAGCAGTACTTC. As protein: CASSPFAGGYEQYF.

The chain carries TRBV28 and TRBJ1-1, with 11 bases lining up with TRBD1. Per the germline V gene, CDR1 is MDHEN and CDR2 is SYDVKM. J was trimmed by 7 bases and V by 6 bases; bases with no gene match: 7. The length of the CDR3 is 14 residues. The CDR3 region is CASSAGQGALEAFF. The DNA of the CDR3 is TGTGCCAGCAGCGCTGGACAGGGGGCCCTTGAAGCTTTCTTT.

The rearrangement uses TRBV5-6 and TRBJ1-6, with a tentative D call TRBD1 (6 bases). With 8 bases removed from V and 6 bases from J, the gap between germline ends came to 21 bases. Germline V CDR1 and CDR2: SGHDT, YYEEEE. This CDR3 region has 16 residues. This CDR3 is CASIQPQGRANSPLHF. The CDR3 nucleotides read TGTGCCAGTATCCAACCACAGGGTCGCGCTAATTCACCCCTCCACTTT.

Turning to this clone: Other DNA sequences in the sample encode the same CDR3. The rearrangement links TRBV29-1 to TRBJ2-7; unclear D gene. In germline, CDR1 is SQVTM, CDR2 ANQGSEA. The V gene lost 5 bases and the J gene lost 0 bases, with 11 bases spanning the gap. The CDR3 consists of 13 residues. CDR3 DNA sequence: TGCAGCGTTAGTGGGGTCAGCTCCTACGAGCAGTACTTC. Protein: CSVSGVSSYEQYF.

The CDR3 protein is CASSPTPDGYTF. The CDR3 DNA reads as TGCGCCAGCAGCCCGACCCCAGATGGCTACACCTTC. The gene calls are TRBV5-1 and TRBJ1-2, with unresolved D. CDR1 is SGHRS and CDR2 is YFSETQ in the germline V gene. The CDR3 length is 12 residues. Trimming removed 4 bases from V and 6 bases from J, with 10 bases in between.

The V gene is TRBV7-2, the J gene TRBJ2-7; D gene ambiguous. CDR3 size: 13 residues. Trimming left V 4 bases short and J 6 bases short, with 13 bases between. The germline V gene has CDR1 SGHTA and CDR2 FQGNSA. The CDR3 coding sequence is TGTGCCAGCAGCTCCGCTTTAAAGGGCGAGCAGTACTTC. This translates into CASSSALKGEQYF.

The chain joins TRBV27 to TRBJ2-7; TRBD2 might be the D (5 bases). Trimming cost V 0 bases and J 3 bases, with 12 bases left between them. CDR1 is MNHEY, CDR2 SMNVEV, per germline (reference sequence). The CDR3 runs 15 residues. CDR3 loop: CASSLSEERSYEQYF. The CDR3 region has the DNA TGTGCCAGCAGTTTATCTGAGGAGCGGAGCTACGAGCAGTACTTC.

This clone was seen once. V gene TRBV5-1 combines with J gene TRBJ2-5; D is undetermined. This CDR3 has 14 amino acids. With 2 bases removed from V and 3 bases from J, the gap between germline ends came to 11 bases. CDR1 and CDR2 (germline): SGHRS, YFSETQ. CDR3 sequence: CASSLPLGEETQYF. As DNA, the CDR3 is TGCGCCAGCAGCTTACCCCTAGGAGAAGAGACCCAGTACTTC.

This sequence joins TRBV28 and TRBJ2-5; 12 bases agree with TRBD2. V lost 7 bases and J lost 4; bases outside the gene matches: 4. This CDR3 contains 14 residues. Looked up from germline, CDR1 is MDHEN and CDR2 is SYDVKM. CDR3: CASTLLAGGETQYF. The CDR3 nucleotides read TGTGCCAGCACCCTACTAGCGGGGGGAGAGACCCAGTACTTC.

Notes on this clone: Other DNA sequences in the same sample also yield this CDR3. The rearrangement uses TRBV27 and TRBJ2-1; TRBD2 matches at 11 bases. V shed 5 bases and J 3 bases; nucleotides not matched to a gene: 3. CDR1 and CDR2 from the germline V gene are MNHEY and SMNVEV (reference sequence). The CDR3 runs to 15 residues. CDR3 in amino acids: CASSLAGGYYNEQFF. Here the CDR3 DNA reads TGTGCCAGCAGTCTAGCGGGGGGCTACTACAATGAGCAGTTCTTC.

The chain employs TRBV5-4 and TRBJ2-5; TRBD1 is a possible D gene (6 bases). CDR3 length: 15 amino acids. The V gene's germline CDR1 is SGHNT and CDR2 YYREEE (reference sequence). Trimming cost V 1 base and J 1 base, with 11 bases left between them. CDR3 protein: CASSLPDSLQETQYF. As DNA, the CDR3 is TGTGCCAGCAGCTTGCCGGACAGCCTCCAAGAGACCCAGTACTTC.

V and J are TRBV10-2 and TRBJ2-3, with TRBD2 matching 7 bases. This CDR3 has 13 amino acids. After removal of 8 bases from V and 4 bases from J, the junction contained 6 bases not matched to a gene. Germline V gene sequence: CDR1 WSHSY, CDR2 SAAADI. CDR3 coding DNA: TGCGCCAGCGGGGGGGGAGTGGCAGATACGCAGTATTTT. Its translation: CASGGGVADTQYF.

CDR3 residues: CASSMDRDSPLHF. For the CDR3, the DNA is TGTGCCAGTAGTATGGACAGGGATTCACCCCTCCACTTT. This chain joins TRBV19 and TRBJ1-6; 8 bases match TRBD1. J gave up 8 bases and V 3 bases, and 0 bases lay outside the gene matches. The CDR3 contains 13 residues. Germline V gene lookup returns CDR1 LNHDA and CDR2 SQIVND (reference sequence). The full variable domain, with the rest looked up from reference TRBV19 and TRBJ1-6, is DGGITQSPKYLFRKEGQNVTLSCEQNLNHDAMYWYRQDPGQGLRLIYYSQIVNDFQKGDIAEGYSVSREKKESFPLTVTSAQKNPTAFYLCASSMDRDSPLHFGNGTRLTVT.

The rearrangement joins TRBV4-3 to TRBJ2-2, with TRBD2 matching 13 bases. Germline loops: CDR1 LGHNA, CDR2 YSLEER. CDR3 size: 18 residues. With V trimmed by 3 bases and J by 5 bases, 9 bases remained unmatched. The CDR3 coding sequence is TGCGCCAGCAGCCACGGACTAGCGGGAGAAGGGAGGACCGGGGAGCTGTTTTTT. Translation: CASSHGLAGEGRTGELFF.

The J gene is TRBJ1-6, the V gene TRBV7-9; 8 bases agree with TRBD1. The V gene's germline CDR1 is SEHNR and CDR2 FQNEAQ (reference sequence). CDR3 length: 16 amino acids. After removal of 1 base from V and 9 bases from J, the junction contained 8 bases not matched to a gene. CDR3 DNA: TGTGCCAGCAGCTTAGTAGGGGACAGGTTGGGTTCACCCCTCCACTTT. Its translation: CASSLVGDRLGSPLHF.

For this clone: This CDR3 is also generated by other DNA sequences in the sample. CDR3 region: CASSLDRAYEQYF. In DNA form, the CDR3 reads TGTGCCAGCAGCTTAGACCGGGCCTACGAGCAGTACTTC. The chain has TRBV13 and TRBJ2-7; D is undetermined. This CDR3 contains 13 residues. In germline, CDR1 is PRHDT, CDR2 FYEKMQ (reference sequence). Trimming pared 1 base from V and 2 bases from J, leaving 6 bases between.

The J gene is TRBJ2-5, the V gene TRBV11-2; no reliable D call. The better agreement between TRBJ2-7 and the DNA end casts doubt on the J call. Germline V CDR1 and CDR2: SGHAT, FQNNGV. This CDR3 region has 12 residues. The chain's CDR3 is CASKSPDYEQYF. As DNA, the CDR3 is TGTGCCAGCAAATCCCCGGACTACGAGCAGTACTTC.

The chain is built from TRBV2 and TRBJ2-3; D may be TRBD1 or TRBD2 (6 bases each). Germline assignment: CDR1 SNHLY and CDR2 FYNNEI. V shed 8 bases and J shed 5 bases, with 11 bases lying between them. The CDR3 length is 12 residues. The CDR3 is CASWGAGDTQYF. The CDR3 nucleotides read TGTGCCAGCTGGGGGGCCGGAGATACGCAGTATTTT.

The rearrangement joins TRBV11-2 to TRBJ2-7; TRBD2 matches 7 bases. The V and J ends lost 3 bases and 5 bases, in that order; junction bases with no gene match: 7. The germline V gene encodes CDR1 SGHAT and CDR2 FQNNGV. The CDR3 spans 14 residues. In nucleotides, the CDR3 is TGTGCCAGCAGCTTCGGGACTATGGCTAACGAGCAGTACTTC. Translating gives CASSFGTMANEQYF.